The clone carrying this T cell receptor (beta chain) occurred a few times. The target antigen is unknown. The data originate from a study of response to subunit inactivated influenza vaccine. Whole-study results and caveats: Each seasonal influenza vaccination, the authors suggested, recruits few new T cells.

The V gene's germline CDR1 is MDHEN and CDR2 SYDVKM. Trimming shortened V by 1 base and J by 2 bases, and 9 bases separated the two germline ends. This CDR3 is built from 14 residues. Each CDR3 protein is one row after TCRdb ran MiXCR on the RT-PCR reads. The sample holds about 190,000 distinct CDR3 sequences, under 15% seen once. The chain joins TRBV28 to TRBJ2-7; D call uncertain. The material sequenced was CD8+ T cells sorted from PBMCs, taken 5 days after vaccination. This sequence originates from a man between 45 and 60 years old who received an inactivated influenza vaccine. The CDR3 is CASSLFGEAYEQYF. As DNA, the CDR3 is TGTGCCAGCAGTTTATTCGGAGAAGCCTACGAGCAGTACTTC.